This is a list of T cell receptor beta chains from one sample in a study of shared clonotypes between healthy human individuals. The assay was immunoSEQ multiplex PCR, and TCRdb's table has in-frame clones only and misses some. The data show about 450,000 clones, with about 80% seen just once and 10% to 15% held by the top ten. The specimen sequenced was PBMCs. These receptors were taken from a woman in her thirties or forties in good health. Some clones in this sample may be carry-over from other donors' samples. CDR3s include the opening cysteine and the closing phenylalanine or tryptophan. The D gene is left open where the match is weak. Clone size is stated in some rows and not others, as once, few, many or a class when expanded.

CDR3aa | CDR3nt | d_gene | j_gene | abundance | v_gene
CASSLSGLPSTDTQYF | TGTGCCAGCAGCCTTAGCGGCCTACCTAGCACAGATACGCAGTATTTT | . | TRBJ2-3 | . | TRBV5-4
CASSRRGAGTEAFF | TGTGCCAGCAGTCGGAGGGGGGCTGGAACTGAAGCTTTCTTT | . | TRBJ1-1 | few | TRBV28
CASSPLGGAPYEQYF | TGTGCCAGCAGCCCACTGGGCGGGGCCCCCTACGAGCAGTACTTC | . | TRBJ2-7 | . | TRBV2
CASSKTTGPYEQYF | TGTGCCAGCAGTAAGACGACAGGCCCCTACGAGCAGTACTTC | . | TRBJ2-7 | . | TRBV6-6
CASIGSGYEQYF | TGTGCCAGCATCGGGAGCGGATACGAGCAGTACTTC | . | TRBJ2-7 | . | TRBV25-1
CASSLTREVINIQYF | TGTGCCAGCAGCTTAACGCGGGAGGTTATAAACATTCAGTACTTC | TRBD2 | TRBJ2-4 | . | TRBV7-2
CASSIAGRANVLTF | TGTGCCAGTAGTATTGCTGGAAGGGCCAACGTCCTGACTTTC | . | TRBJ2-6 | . | TRBV19
CASSESGADTQYF | TGCGCCAGCAGTGAGTCGGGGGCAGATACGCAGTATTTT | . | TRBJ2-3 | . | TRBV10-1
CASSQPLHRVMYGYTF | TGCGCCAGCAGCCAACCGCTCCACAGGGTGATGTATGGCTACACCTTC | . | TRBJ1-2 | few | TRBV4-1
CASSSIGAHNEQFF | TGCGCCAGCAGCTCAATAGGGGCCCACAATGAGCAGTTCTTC | . | TRBJ2-1 | . | TRBV5-1
CASSTGQPYEQYF | TGTGCCAGCAGCACAGGACAGCCCTACGAGCAGTACTTC | . | TRBJ2-7 | . | TRBV28
CAIRKDGSYEQYF | TGTGCCATCAGGAAGGACGGGAGCTACGAGCAGTACTTC | . | TRBJ2-7 | once | TRBV10-3
CSTFGTGYRGYTF | TGCAGTACCTTTGGGACGGGCTATCGTGGCTACACCTTC | . | TRBJ1-2 | . | TRBV29-1
CASSRQKQETQYF | TGCGCCAGCAGCCGACAGAAACAAGAGACCCAGTACTTC | . | TRBJ2-5 | . | TRBV10-2
CASSLSRRSSYNEQFF | TGTGCCAGCAGTTTATCGCGACGGAGCTCCTACAATGAGCAGTTCTTC | . | TRBJ2-1 | . | TRBV28
CASTPQRTYEQYF | TGTGCCAGCACCCCCCAGCGGACCTACGAGCAGTACTTC | . | TRBJ2-7 | . | TRBV28
CASSFSNQPQHF | TGTGCCAGCAGTTTTAGCAATCAGCCCCAGCATTTT | . | TRBJ1-5 | . | TRBV28
CASSGLGGEKLFF | TGTGCCAGCTCTGGCCTCGGGGGTGAAAAACTGTTTTTT | . | TRBJ1-4 | . | TRBV6-5
CASSLTGANTEAFF | TGTGCCAGCAGTTTGACAGGTGCGAACACTGAAGCTTTCTTT | . | TRBJ1-1 | . | TRBV28
CASSQKYGRRDEQFF | TGTGCCAGCAGTCAAAAATACGGGAGGAGGGATGAGCAGTTCTTC | TRBD2 | TRBJ2-1 | . | TRBV7-8
CASSGTSGQGFETQYF | TGTGCCAGCAGTGGGACCTCGGGACAGGGGTTCGAGACCCAGTACTTC | TRBD1 | TRBJ2-5 | . | TRBV6-1
CASSEDQPQHF | TGTGCCAGCAGTGAAGATCAGCCCCAGCATTTT | . | TRBJ1-5 | few | TRBV6-1
CASSIVSRNTIYF | TGTGCCAGTAGTATAGTTTCGAGAAACACCATATATTTT | . | TRBJ1-3 | once | TRBV19
CASRAGGNYEQYF | TGTGCCAGCAGGGCAGGGGGGAACTACGAGCAGTACTTC | . | TRBJ2-7 | . | TRBV7-9
CASSPRQNYGYTF | TGTGCCAGCTCACCTCGACAGAACTATGGCTACACCTTC | . | TRBJ1-2 | few | TRBV18
CASSQEGTGGSGANVLTF | TGTGCCAGCAGCCAAGAAGGGACAGGGGGCTCTGGGGCCAACGTCCTGACTTTC | TRBD1 | TRBJ2-6 | . | TRBV4-2
CASKGGGRPPDTQYF | TGTGCCAGCAAAGGAGGTGGCCGCCCCCCAGATACGCAGTATTTT | . | TRBJ2-3 | once | TRBV28
CASTTAYEQYF | TGTGCCAGCACAACAGCCTACGAGCAGTACTTC | . | TRBJ2-7 | . | TRBV28
CASSLEGPPLSHNEQFF | TGTGCCAGCAGCTTGGAGGGACCACCCCTCTCTCACAATGAGCAGTTCTTC | . | TRBJ2-1 | . | TRBV5-4
CASSERTVGTDTQYF | TGCGCCAGCAGTGAGAGGACAGTAGGCACAGATACGCAGTATTTT | . | TRBJ2-3 | . | TRBV10-2
CASSQNLAGDSGELFF | TGCGCCAGCAGCCAAAATCTAGCGGGAGATTCCGGGGAGCTGTTTTTT | TRBD2 | TRBJ2-2 | . | TRBV4-3
CASSLGHYEQYF | TGTGCCAGCAGCCTGGGACACTACGAGCAGTACTTC | . | TRBJ2-7 | few | TRBV5-6
CASSHDRLAGGGDEQFF | TGTGCCAGCTCACACGATAGACTAGCGGGAGGGGGAGATGAGCAGTTCTTC | TRBD2 | TRBJ2-1 | . | TRBV18
CASSIDRGDQPQHF | TGTGCCAGTAGTATCGACAGGGGAGATCAGCCCCAGCATTTT | TRBD1 | TRBJ1-5 | . | TRBV19
CASSLDVGGGRGSYEQYF | TGTGCCAGCAGCCTCGACGTGGGCGGCGGGAGAGGGTCCTACGAGCAGTACTTC | TRBD2 | TRBJ2-7 | . | TRBV7-8
CASSQRARAQETQYF | TGCGCCAGCAGCCAGAGGGCTAGGGCACAAGAGACCCAGTACTTC | . | TRBJ2-5 | . | TRBV5-1
CAIQKRESYEQYF | TGTGCCATACAAAAGCGGGAGTCCTACGAGCAGTACTTC | TRBD2 | TRBJ2-7 | . | TRBV6-6
CASSLRGNPYEQYF | TGTGCCAGCAGCTTGCGAGGGAATCCCTACGAGCAGTACTTC | . | TRBJ2-7 | few | TRBV7-8
CASSYGQGAGNTIYF | TGTGCCAGCAGTTACGGTCAGGGAGCCGGAAACACCATATATTTT | . | TRBJ1-3 | few | TRBV6-5
CASSTPGAATGEQYF | TGTGCCAGCAGCACCCCCGGCGCCGCTACGGGGGAGCAGTACTTC | . | TRBJ2-7 | . | TRBV5-4
CASSLSGTPYEQYF | TGCGCCAGCAGCTTGTCCGGGACTCCCTACGAGCAGTACTTC | . | TRBJ2-7 | . | TRBV5-1
CASSHRDRYTGELFF | TGTGCCAGCAGCCACCGGGACAGATACACCGGGGAGCTGTTTTTT | TRBD1 | TRBJ2-2 | . | TRBV11-1
CASSFDPHRATNEKLFF | TGTGCCAGCAGTTTCGACCCCCACAGGGCAACTAATGAAAAACTGTTTTTT | . | TRBJ1-4 | once | TRBV28
CASSLYRVTGELFF | TGTGCCAGCAGCTTATACAGGGTCACCGGGGAGCTGTTTTTT | . | TRBJ2-2 | . | TRBV7-3
CASRTARWGQGRNYGYTF | TGTGCCAGCAGAACAGCACGATGGGGACAGGGACGTAACTATGGCTACACCTTC | . | TRBJ1-2 | . | TRBV21-1
CASSEYMGDTEAFF | TGTGCCAGCAGTGAATATATGGGGGACACTGAAGCTTTCTTT | . | TRBJ1-1 | . | TRBV25-1
CASSSRLAGVEQFF | TGTGCCAGCAGCTCAAGACTAGCGGGAGTTGAGCAGTTCTTC | TRBD2 | TRBJ2-1 | . | TRBV5-6
CASSSSRDTEAFF | TGTGCCAGTAGTTCTTCGCGGGACACTGAAGCTTTCTTT | . | TRBJ1-1 | . | TRBV19
CASSFRAGTSGPDTQYF | TGTGCCAGCAGCTTCCGGGCGGGGACTAGTGGGCCAGATACGCAGTATTTT | TRBD2 | TRBJ2-3 | once | TRBV7-2
CASSLRTDTQYF | TGTGCCAGCAGCTTACGCACAGATACGCAGTATTTT | . | TRBJ2-3 | . | TRBV21-1
CASSSLAGVSYEQYF | TGTGCCAGCAGCTCGTTAGCGGGAGTTTCCTACGAGCAGTACTTC | TRBD2 | TRBJ2-7 | . | TRBV6-6
CASSPDISPNTIYF | TGTGCCAGCAGCCCCGATATTTCGCCAAACACCATATATTTT | . | TRBJ1-3 | few | TRBV7-9
CAVVPLKVTEAFF | TGTGCTGTCGTCCCCCTCAAGGTCACTGAAGCTTTCTTT | . | TRBJ1-1 | . | TRBV30
CASSTGQAAGNTIYF | TGTGCCAGTAGTACGGGACAGGCCGCTGGAAACACCATATATTTT | TRBD1 | TRBJ1-3 | . | TRBV19
CASSETDTKNIQYF | TGCGCCAGCAGTGAGACTGATACCAAAAACATTCAGTACTTC | . | TRBJ2-4 | . | TRBV10-2
CASSSRGEKNEKLFF | TGTGCCAGCAGCTCCCGGGGGGAGAAGAACGAAAAACTGTTTTTT | . | TRBJ1-4 | . | TRBV7-8
CASSLNGGPSQYTQYF | TGTGCCAGCAGCTTGAATGGGGGGCCTAGCCAATATACGCAGTATTTT | . | TRBJ2-3 | . | TRBV5-6
CASRDREVKNIQYF | TGTGCCAGCAGAGACAGGGAAGTTAAAAACATTCAGTACTTC | TRBD1 | TRBJ2-4 | few | TRBV6-1